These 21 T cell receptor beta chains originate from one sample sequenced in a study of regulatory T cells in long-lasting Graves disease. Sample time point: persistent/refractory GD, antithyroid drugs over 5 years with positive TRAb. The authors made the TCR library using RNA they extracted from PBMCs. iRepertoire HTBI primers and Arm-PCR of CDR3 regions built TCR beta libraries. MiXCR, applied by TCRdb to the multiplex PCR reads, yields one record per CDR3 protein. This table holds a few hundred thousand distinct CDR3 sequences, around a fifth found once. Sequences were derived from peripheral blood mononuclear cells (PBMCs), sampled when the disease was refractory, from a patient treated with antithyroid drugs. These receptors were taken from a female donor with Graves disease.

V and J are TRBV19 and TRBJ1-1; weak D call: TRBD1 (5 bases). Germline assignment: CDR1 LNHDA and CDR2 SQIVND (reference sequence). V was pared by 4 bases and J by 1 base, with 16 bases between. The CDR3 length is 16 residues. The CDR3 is CASSRYAGTANTEAFF. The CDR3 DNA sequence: TGTGCCAGTAGTAGGTACGCAGGGACTGCGAACACTGAAGCTTTCTTT.

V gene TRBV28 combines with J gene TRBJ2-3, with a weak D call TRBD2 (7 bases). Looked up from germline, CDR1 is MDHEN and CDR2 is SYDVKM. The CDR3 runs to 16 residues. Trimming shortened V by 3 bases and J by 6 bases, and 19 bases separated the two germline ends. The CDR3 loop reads CASSFPWGGATDTQYF. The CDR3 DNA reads TGTGCCAGCAGTTTCCCTTGGGGGGGGGCCACCGATACGCAGTATTTT.

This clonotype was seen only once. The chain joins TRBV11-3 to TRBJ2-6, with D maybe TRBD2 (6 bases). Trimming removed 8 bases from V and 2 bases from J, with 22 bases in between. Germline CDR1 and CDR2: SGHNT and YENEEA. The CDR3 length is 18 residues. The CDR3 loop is CASSIRGVGVPGANVLTF. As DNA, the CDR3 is TGTGCCAGCTCAATTCGCGGGGTCGGTGTGCCTGGGGCCAACGTCCTGACTTTC.

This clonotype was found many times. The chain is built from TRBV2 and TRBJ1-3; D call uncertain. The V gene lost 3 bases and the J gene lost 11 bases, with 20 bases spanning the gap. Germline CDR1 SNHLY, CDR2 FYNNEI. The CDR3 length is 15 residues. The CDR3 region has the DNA TGTGCCAGCAGTGAGGATGGTGAGGCGGTACACGCCATATATTTT. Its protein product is CASSEDGEAVHAIYF.

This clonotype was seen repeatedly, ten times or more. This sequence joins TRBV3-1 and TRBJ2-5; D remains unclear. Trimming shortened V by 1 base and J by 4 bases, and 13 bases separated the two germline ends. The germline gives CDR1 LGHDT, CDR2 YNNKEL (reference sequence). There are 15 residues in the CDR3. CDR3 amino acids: CASSQVLRSGETQYF. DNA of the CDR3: TGTGCCAGCAGCCAAGTTTTACGGTCAGGAGAGACCCAGTACTTC.

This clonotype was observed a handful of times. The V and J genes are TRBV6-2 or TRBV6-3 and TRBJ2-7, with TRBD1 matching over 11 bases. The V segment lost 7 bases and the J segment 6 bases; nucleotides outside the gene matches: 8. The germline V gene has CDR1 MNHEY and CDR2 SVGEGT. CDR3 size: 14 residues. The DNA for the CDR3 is TGTGCCAGCACCCTGGACAGGGGGCGCGGCGAGCAGTACTTC. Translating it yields CASTLDRGRGEQYF.

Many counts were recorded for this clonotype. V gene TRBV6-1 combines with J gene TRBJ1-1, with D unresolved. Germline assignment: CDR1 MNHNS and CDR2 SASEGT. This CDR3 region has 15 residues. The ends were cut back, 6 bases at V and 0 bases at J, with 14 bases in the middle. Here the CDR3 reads CASRLGRTMNTEAFF. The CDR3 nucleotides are TGTGCCAGCAGACTAGGACGAACTATGAACACTGAAGCTTTCTTT.

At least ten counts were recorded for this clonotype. CDR3 loop: CAISEAGGTETQYF. As DNA, the CDR3 is TGTGCCATCAGTGAGGCTGGCGGGACAGAGACCCAGTACTTC. The chain recombines TRBV10-3 with TRBJ2-5, with a possible D match to TRBD2 (6 bases). Trimming removed 2 bases at V and 4 bases at J, with 11 bases between. The CDR3 loop spans 14 amino acids. Germline values: CDR1 ENHRY, CDR2 SYGVKD.

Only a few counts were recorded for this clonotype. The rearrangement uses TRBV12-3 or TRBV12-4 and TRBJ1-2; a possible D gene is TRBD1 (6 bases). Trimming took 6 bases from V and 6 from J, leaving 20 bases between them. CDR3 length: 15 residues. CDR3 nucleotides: TGTGCCAGCAGCCGCGGGACTCCAGGGGCCCATGGCTACACCTTC. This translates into CASSRGTPGAHGYTF.

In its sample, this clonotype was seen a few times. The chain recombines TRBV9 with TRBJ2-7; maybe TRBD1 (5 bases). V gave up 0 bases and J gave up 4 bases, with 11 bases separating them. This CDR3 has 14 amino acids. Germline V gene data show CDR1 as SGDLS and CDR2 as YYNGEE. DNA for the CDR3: TGTGCCAGCAGCGTAGCACAGGCCGGGTACGAGCAGTACTTC. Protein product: CASSVAQAGYEQYF.

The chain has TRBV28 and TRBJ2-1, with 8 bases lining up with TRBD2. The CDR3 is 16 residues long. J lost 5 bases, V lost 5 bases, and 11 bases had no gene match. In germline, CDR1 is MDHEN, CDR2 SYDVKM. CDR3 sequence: CASSERGGRWDNEQFF. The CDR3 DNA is TGTGCCAGCAGTGAACGGGGCGGGAGGTGGGACAATGAGCAGTTCTTC. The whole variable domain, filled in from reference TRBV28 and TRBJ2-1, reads DVKVTQSSRYLVKRTGEKVFLECVQDMDHENMFWYRQDPGLGLRLIYFSYDVKMKEKGDIPEGYSVSREKKERFSLILESASTNQTSMYLCASSERGGRWDNEQFFGPGTRLTVL.

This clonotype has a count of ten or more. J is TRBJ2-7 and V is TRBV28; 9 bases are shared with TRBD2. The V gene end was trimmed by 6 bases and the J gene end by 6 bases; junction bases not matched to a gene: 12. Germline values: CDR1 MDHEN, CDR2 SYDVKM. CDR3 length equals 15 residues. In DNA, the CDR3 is TGTGCCAGCAGCAAGCTAGCGGGAACTAGGAGCGAGCAGTACTTC. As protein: CASSKLAGTRSEQYF.

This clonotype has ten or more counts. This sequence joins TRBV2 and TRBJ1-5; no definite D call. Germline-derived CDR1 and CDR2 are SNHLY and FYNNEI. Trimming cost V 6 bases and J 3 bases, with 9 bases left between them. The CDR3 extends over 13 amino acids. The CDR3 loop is CASRPGTNQPQHF. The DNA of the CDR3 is TGTGCCAGCAGGCCAGGTACCAATCAGCCCCAGCATTTT.

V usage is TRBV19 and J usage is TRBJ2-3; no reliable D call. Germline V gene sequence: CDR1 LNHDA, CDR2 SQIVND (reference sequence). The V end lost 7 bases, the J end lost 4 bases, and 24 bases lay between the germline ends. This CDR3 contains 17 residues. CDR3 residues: CASTTLLRPGAADTQYF. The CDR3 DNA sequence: TGTGCCAGTACCACACTGCTTAGACCTGGAGCCGCAGATACGCAGTATTTT. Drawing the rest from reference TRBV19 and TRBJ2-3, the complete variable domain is DGGITQSPKYLFRKEGQNVTLSCEQNLNHDAMYWYRQDPGQGLRLIYYSQIVNDFQKGDIAEGYSVSREKKESFPLTVTSAQKNPTAFYLCASTTLLRPGAADTQYFGPGTRLTVL.

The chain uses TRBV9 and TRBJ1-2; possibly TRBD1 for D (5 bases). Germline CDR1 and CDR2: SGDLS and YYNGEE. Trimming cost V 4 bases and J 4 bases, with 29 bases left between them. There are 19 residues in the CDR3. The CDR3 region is CASSTRSGGWQGSGYGYTF. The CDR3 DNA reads TGTGCCAGCAGCACCCGGAGCGGAGGATGGCAGGGAAGTGGCTATGGCTACACCTTC.

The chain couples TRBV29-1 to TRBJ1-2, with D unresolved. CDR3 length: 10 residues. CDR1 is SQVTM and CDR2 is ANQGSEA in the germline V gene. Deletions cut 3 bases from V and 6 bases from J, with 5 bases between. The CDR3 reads CSVDSHGYTF. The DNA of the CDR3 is TGCAGCGTTGATAGCCATGGCTACACCTTC.

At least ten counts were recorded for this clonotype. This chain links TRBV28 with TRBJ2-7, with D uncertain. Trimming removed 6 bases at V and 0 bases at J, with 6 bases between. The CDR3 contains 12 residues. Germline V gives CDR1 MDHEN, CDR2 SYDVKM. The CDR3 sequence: CASSRISYEQYF. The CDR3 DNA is TGTGCCAGCAGCCGCATCTCCTACGAGCAGTACTTC.

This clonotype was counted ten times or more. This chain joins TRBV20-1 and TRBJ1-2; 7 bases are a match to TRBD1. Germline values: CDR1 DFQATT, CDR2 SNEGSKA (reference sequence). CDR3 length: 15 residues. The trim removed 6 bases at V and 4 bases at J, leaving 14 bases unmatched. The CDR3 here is CSAWDSGGYAYGYTF. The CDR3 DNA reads TGCAGTGCCTGGGACAGCGGGGGATATGCCTATGGCTACACCTTC.

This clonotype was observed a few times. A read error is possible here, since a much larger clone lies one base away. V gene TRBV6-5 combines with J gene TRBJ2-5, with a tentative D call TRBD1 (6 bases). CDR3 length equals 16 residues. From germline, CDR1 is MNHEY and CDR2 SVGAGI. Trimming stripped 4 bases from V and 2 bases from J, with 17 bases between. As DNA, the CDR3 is TGTGCCAGCAGTTGCCCTGCACAGGGCTGGCAAGAGACCCAGTACTTC. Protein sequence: CASSCPAQGWQETQYF.

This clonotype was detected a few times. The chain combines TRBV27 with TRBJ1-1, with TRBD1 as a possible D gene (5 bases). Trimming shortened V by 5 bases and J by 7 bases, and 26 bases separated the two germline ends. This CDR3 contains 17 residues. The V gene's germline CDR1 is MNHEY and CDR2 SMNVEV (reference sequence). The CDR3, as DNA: TGTGCCAGCAGTGCTGGCTCAGGGATCAATTTCGTCGGTGAAGCTTTCTTT. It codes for CASSAGSGINFVGEAFF.

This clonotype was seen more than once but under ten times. CDR3 DNA sequence: TGTGCCAGCTCCCTTTGGGGGGCTGGGAGCAATCAGCCCCAGCATTTT. Its protein is CASSLWGAGSNQPQHF. This rearrangement joins TRBV12-3 or TRBV12-4 to TRBJ1-5, with D possibly TRBD1 on 6 matching bases. CDR3 length: 16 amino acids. V was trimmed by 8 bases and J by 1 base, leaving 18 bases between them.